Listed below are T cell receptor beta chains from one sample, sequenced in a study of T-cell memory formation after mild COVID-19. TCRdb redid the calling of the 5' RACE reads with MiXCR, one entry per CDR3 protein. The sample lists 500,000 to 550,000 distinct CDR3 sequences; roughly 22% were seen once. Sequencing was carried out using PBMCs or a T cell subset sorted from them (not recorded which). The receptors were sampled from an adult woman who had mild COVID-19 (a few samples of this study predate the infection). Cell type and time point are not known. CDR3s include the opening cysteine and the closing phenylalanine or tryptophan. D genes are given only for firm matches. Rows give clone size only sometimes, using once, few, many, or a class for an expanded clone.

CSAKGTGANVLTF TGCAGTGCTAAGGGCACTGGGGCCAACGTCCTGACTTTC TRBJ2-6 . . TRBV20-1
CASSLDPRGANVLTF TGTGCCAGCAGCCTGGACCCCCGCGGGGCCAACGTCCTGACTTTC TRBJ2-6 . . TRBV5-6
CASRPRNEQFF TGTGCCAGCAGGCCACGAAATGAGCAGTTCTTC TRBJ2-1 . few TRBV27
CASARSGTPETYEQYF TGCGCCAGCGCCCGTTCCGGGACTCCGGAAACCTACGAGCAGTACTTC TRBJ2-7 . few TRBV5-1
CSVEDRSPAGGYNEQFF TGCAGCGTTGAAGATCGGAGTCCAGCGGGAGGCTACAATGAGCAGTTCTTC TRBJ2-1 TRBD2 . TRBV29-1
CASSLSLYNEQFF TGCGCCAGCAGCTTGTCCCTCTACAATGAGCAGTTCTTC TRBJ2-1 . . TRBV5-1
CASSERGRLFF TGTGCCAGCAGTGAGAGGGGAAGACTGTTTTTT TRBJ1-4 . few TRBV2
CASTSWGYEQYF TGTGCCAGCACCTCCTGGGGCTACGAGCAGTACTTC TRBJ2-7 . few TRBV6-5
CASSKAEFQVTDTQYF TGTGCCAGCAGCAAAGCAGAATTCCAGGTTACAGATACGCAGTATTTT TRBJ2-3 . . TRBV21-1
CASSPLTGGDGYTF TGTGCCAGCAGCCCCCTGACAGGGGGAGATGGCTACACCTTC TRBJ1-2 TRBD1 . TRBV4-2
CASSYMTPAGGDTQYF TGTGCCAGCAGTTACATGACTCCCGCGGGAGGGGATACGCAGTATTTT TRBJ2-3 TRBD2 few TRBV6-2/TRBV6-3
CSASSLGTPSGELFF TGCAGTGCTAGTTCCCTCGGGACCCCGAGCGGGGAGCTGTTTTTT TRBJ2-2 . . TRBV20-1
CASSPRPGNTEAFF TGTGCCAGCAGCCCTCGCCCGGGTAACACTGAAGCTTTCTTT TRBJ1-1 . . TRBV5-6
CASRYRDRGENEQFF TGTGCCAGCAGGTATAGGGACAGGGGTGAGAATGAGCAGTTCTTC TRBJ2-1 TRBD1 . TRBV6-1
CASSLGLAGETGELFF TGCGCCAGCAGCTTGGGACTAGCGGGAGAAACCGGGGAGCTGTTTTTT TRBJ2-2 TRBD2 many TRBV5-1
CASSLEGYDEQFF TGCGCCAGCAGCTTGGAGGGGTACGATGAGCAGTTCTTC TRBJ2-1 . . TRBV5-1
CATSFGDRVGEGEQFF TGTGCCACCTCATTCGGCGATCGGGTGGGTGAGGGTGAGCAGTTCTTC TRBJ2-1 . few TRBV6-5
CSASGEDTDTQYF TGCAGTGCTTCGGGGGAAGACACAGATACGCAGTATTTT TRBJ2-3 . . TRBV20-1
CSFKGAGVSYNEQFF TGCAGCTTCAAGGGAGCGGGGGTTTCCTACAATGAGCAGTTCTTC TRBJ2-1 TRBD2 few TRBV29-1
CASSETWDEQFF TGTGCCAGCAGCGAGACGTGGGATGAGCAGTTCTTC TRBJ2-1 . . TRBV12-3/TRBV12-4
CASSWGGTANSPLHF TGTGCCAGCAGTTGGGGCGGGACTGCCAATTCACCCCTCCACTTT TRBJ1-6 . . TRBV6-2/TRBV6-3
CASSQDGAAPQYF TGTGCCAGCAGCCAAGATGGGGCGGCCCCCCAGTACTTC TRBJ2-5 . few TRBV3-1
CATGADTNGEAFF TGTGCCACCGGGGCGGACACGAATGGTGAAGCTTTCTTT TRBJ1-1 . few TRBV15
CATSFDRGDEQFF TGTGCCACCAGCTTCGACAGGGGAGATGAGCAGTTCTTC TRBJ2-1 TRBD1 . TRBV24-1
CSVVPPEGGSRLETQYF TGCAGCGTTGTACCACCTGAGGGCGGTTCACGGTTAGAGACCCAGTACTTC TRBJ2-5 . . TRBV29-1
CASSVAITASSYTF TGTGCCAGCAGCGTAGCTATAACAGCTTCCTCCTACACCTTC TRBJ1-2 . . TRBV9
CASSSTDRANSGYTF TGTGCCAGCAGCTCGACGGACAGAGCTAACTCTGGCTACACCTTC TRBJ1-2 . . TRBV7-2
CASSVGGQRYQETQYF TGTGCCAGCAGCGTAGGGGGACAGAGGTACCAAGAGACCCAGTACTTC TRBJ2-5 TRBD1 few TRBV9
CASTNSVNTGELFF TGTGCCAGCACTAATAGCGTGAACACCGGGGAGCTGTTTTTT TRBJ2-2 . . TRBV6-2/TRBV6-3
CANADRGRHQPQHF TGTGCCAACGCGGACAGGGGGCGACATCAGCCCCAGCATTTT TRBJ1-5 TRBD1 . TRBV6-4
CASSSRLDRSLYGYTF TGTGCCAGCAGTTCACGATTAGACAGGAGTCTCTATGGCTACACCTTC TRBJ1-2 . . TRBV27
CASSHSGGPFFSGANVLTF TGTGCCAGCAGCCATAGCGGGGGGCCTTTCTTCTCTGGGGCCAACGTCCTGACTTTC TRBJ2-6 TRBD2 few TRBV7-9
CASTRGGAGNTIYF TGTGCCAGCACCCGGGGGGGGGCAGGAAACACCATATATTTT TRBJ1-3 . many TRBV5-5
CSARERLAGGRGLFF TGCAGTGCTAGAGAGCGACTAGCGGGAGGGCGGGGACTGTTCTTC TRBJ2-1 TRBD2 few TRBV20-1
CSASGGSGGTTDTQYF TGCAGTGCTAGTGGGGGTAGCGGGGGGACCACAGATACGCAGTATTTT TRBJ2-3 TRBD2 . TRBV20-1
CASSLTTGEGEKLFF TGCGCCAGCAGCTTGACGACAGGGGAGGGTGAAAAACTGTTTTTT TRBJ1-4 TRBD1 . TRBV5-1
CASSEGGLNQPQHF TGTGCCAGCAGTGAAGGGGGGCTAAATCAGCCCCAGCATTTT TRBJ1-5 . . TRBV2
CASRPRDIRDEQFF TGTGCCAGCAGGCCCCGGGACATCCGCGATGAGCAGTTCTTC TRBJ2-1 . . TRBV12-3/TRBV12-4
CASGRSATSGRGRETQYF TGTGCCAGTGGGCGAAGCGCGACTAGCGGGAGAGGGAGAGAGACCCAGTACTTC TRBJ2-5 TRBD2 few TRBV6-2/TRBV6-3
CSVRTELAKNIQYF TGCAGTGTGAGGACAGAGTTAGCCAAAAACATTCAGTACTTC TRBJ2-4 . few TRBV20-1
CATSDLSGDYGYTF TGTGCCACCAGTGATTTAAGTGGGGACTATGGCTACACCTTC TRBJ1-2 . . TRBV24-1
CASSQGDSNQPQHF TGTGCCAGCAGCCAAGGGGATTCGAATCAGCCCCAGCATTTT TRBJ1-5 . . TRBV4-2
CASRSGQGTYNEQFF TGTGCCAGCAGGTCGGGACAGGGGACTTACAATGAGCAGTTCTTC TRBJ2-1 TRBD1 . TRBV5-5
CASSHPIAGGSYNEQFF TGCGCCAGCAGCCATCCCATAGCGGGGGGCTCCTACAATGAGCAGTTCTTC TRBJ2-1 TRBD2 few TRBV4-1
CSARDRPGYTF TGCAGTGCTAGAGATCGCCCAGGGTACACCTTC TRBJ1-2 . . TRBV20-1
CASSRDRGPETQYF TGCGCCAGCAGCCGGGACAGGGGGCCAGAGACCCAGTACTTC TRBJ2-5 TRBD1 many TRBV4-3
CASSSGPREGETQYF TGCGCCAGCAGCTCGGGACCCCGGGAGGGGGAGACCCAGTACTTC TRBJ2-5 TRBD2 few TRBV5-1
CASSQESNSGANVLTF TGTGCCAGCAGCCAAGAGAGTAACTCTGGGGCCAACGTCCTGACTTTC TRBJ2-6 . few TRBV4-2
CASRPTSPGQETQYF TGTGCCAGCAGACCTACCTCGCCGGGACAAGAGACCCAGTACTTC TRBJ2-5 . . TRBV12-3/TRBV12-4
CSARRGRETYGYTF TGCAGTGCTAGAAGGGGACGGGAAACCTATGGCTACACCTTC TRBJ1-2 . few TRBV20-1
CASSFNLEGYTF TGTGCCAGCAGTTTTAACCTGGAGGGCTACACCTTC TRBJ1-2 . . TRBV12-3/TRBV12-4
CASSDGPRNEQFF TGTGCCAGCAGCGATGGACCCAGGAATGAGCAGTTCTTC TRBJ2-1 . . TRBV6-2/TRBV6-3
CSVELRAWTETQYF TGCAGCGTTGAACTAAGGGCCTGGACTGAGACCCAGTACTTC TRBJ2-5 . few TRBV29-1
CASSPPGQRLEQYF TGTGCCAGCTCTCCACCGGGACAGCGCCTTGAGCAGTACTTC TRBJ2-7 TRBD1 few TRBV18
CASSQEGGSGNTIYF TGTGCCAGCAGCCAAGAAGGCGGCTCTGGAAACACCATATATTTT TRBJ1-3 . few TRBV4-2